This T cell receptor beta chain was sequenced in a study of blood T cell repertoires in COVID-19. Turning to the study itself: Donors in the United States, Italy and Spain gave samples during acute or convalescent COVID-19. Sample material is recorded as cDNA or gDNA derived from T cells, B-cell-depleted T cells, or PBMCs.

Original processing notes: It was from reference gene primer amplification that nucleated cell counts were estimated. Using immunoSEQ multiplex PCR, the repertoire was profiled, and TCRdb retains in-frame clones only, with some absent. Clone size and the V and J calls come from that table; the DNA yielded D and trimming. The table includes roughly 86,000 clones, 82% detected once. Germline V gene lookup returns CDR1 SGHVS and CDR2 FNYEAQ. The CDR3 loop spans 19 amino acids. The V and J ends lost 3 bases and 2 bases respectively, with 20 bases between them. Sequenced material: peripheral blood. The chain is built from TRBV7-6 and TRBJ1-6; no firm D call. The source of this sequence is a human donor in a cohort sampled during active COVID-19. The CDR3 loop is CASSFSRGGRQTYNSPLHF. Here the CDR3 DNA reads TGTGCCAGCAGCTTTAGCCGAGGAGGGAGACAAACCTATAATTCACCCCTCCACTTT.